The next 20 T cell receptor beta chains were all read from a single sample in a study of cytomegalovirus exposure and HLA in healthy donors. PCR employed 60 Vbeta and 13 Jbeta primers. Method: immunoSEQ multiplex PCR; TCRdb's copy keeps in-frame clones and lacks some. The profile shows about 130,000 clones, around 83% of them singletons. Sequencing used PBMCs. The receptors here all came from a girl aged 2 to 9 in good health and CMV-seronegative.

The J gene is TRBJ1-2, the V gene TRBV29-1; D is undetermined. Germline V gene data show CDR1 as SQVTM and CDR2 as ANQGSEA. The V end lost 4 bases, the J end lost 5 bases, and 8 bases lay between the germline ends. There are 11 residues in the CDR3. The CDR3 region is CSVGDGYGYTF. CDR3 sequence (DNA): TGCAGCGTTGGCGACGGGTATGGCTACACCTTC.

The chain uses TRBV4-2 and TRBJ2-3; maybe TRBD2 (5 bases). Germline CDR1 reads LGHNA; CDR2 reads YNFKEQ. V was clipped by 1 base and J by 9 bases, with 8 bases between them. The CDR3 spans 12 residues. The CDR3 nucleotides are TGTGCCAGCAGCCAAGGGGAGAACACGCAGTATTTT. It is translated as CASSQGENTQYF.

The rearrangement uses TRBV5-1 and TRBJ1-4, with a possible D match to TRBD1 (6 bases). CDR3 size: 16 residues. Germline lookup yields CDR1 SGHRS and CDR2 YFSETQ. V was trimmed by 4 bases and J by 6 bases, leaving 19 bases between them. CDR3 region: CASSPGAGGNYEKLFF. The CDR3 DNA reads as TGCGCCAGCAGCCCGGGGGCGGGGGGCAACTATGAAAAACTGTTTTTT.

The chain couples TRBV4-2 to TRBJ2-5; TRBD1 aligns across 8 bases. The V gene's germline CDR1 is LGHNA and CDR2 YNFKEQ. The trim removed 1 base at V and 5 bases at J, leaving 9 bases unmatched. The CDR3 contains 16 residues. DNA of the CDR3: TGTGCCAGCAGCCAAGTCGGAGGACAGGGCGGGGAGACCCAGTACTTC. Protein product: CASSQVGGQGGETQYF.

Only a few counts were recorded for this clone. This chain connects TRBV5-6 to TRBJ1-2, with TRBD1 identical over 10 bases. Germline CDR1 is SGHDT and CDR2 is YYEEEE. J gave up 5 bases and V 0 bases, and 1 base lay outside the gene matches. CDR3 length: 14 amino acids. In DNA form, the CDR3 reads TGTGCCAGCAGCTTGGGGGACAGGGGTTATGGCTACACCTTC. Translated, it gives CASSLGDRGYGYTF.

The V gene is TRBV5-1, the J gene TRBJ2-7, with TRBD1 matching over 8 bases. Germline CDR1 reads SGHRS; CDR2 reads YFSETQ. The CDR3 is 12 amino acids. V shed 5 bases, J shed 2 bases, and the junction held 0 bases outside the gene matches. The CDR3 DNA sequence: TGCGCCAGCAGACAGGGGGCCTACGAGCAGTACTTC. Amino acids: CASRQGAYEQYF.

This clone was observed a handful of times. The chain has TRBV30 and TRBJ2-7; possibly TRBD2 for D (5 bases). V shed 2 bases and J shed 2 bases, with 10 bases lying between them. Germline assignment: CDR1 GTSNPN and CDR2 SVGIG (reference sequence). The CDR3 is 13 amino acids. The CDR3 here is CAWSTGFTYEQYF. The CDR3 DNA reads TGTGCCTGGAGTACGGGATTCACCTACGAGCAGTACTTC. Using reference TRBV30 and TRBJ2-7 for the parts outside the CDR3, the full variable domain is SQTIHQWPATLVQPVGSPLSLECTVEGTSNPNLYWYRQAAGRGLQLLFYSVGIGQISSEVPQNLSASRPQDRQFILSSKKLLLSDSGFYLCAWSTGFTYEQYFGPGTRLTVT.

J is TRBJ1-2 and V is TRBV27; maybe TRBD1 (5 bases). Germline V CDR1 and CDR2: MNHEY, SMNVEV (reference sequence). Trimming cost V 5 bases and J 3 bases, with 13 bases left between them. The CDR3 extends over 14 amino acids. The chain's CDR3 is CASSIGHLDYGYTF. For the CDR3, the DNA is TGTGCCAGCAGTATCGGACATCTGGACTATGGCTACACCTTC.

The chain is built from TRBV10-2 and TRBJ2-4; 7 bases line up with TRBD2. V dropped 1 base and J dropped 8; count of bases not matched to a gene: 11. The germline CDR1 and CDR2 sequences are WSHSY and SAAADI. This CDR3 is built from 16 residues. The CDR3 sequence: CASSELGEGLGDIQYF. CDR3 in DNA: TGCGCCAGCAGTGAGTTAGGGGAGGGCCTGGGAGACATTCAGTACTTC.

CDR3 DNA: TGCGCCAGCAGCCCGCTATCGATGGGGGGGCTTCATGGCACAGATACGCAGTATTTT. Amino acid sequence: CASSPLSMGGLHGTDTQYF. V is TRBV4-1 and J is TRBJ2-3; D perhaps matches TRBD2 (7 bases). Germline V gives CDR1 MGHRA, CDR2 YSYEKL. V lost 4 bases and J 1 base, leaving 24 bases between the germline ends. CDR3 length: 19 residues.

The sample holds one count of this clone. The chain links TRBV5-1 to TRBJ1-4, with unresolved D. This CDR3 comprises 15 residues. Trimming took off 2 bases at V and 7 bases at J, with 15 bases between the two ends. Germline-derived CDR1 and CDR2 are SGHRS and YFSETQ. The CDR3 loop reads CASSLLEGGGEKLFF. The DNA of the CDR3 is TGCGCCAGCAGCTTATTGGAGGGTGGCGGTGAAAAACTGTTTTTT.

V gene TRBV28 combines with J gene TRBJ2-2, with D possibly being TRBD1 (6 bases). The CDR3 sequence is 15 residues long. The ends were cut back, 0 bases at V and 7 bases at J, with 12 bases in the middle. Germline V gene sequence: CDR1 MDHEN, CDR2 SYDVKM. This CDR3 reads CASSLWTGTGGELFF. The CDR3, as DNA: TGTGCCAGCAGTTTATGGACAGGCACCGGCGGGGAGCTGTTTTTT.

The CDR3 region has the DNA TGTGCCAGCAGCCGGGGGGATGGTACCGGGGAGCTGTTTTTT. Translated, it gives CASSRGDGTGELFF. The rearrangement links TRBV5-6 to TRBJ2-2; 7 bases are a match to TRBD2. Trimming removed 4 bases from V and 5 bases from J; junction bases left unmatched: 5. The CDR3 contains 14 residues. Germline CDR1 reads SGHDT; CDR2 reads YYEEEE. The complete variable domain, with remaining parts taken from reference TRBV5-6 and TRBJ2-2, reads DAGVTQSPTHLIKTRGQQVTLRCSPKSGHDTVSWYQQALGQGPQFIFQYYEEEERQRGNFPDRFSGHQFPNYSSELNVNALLLGDSALYLCASSRGDGTGELFFGEGSRLTVL.

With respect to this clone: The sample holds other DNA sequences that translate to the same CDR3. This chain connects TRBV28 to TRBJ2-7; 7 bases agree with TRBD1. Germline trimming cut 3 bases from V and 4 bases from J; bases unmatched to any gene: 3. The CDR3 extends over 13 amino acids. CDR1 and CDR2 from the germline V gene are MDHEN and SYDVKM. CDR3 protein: CASSLAGGYEQYF. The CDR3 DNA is TGTGCCAGCAGTTTGGCAGGGGGTTACGAGCAGTACTTC.

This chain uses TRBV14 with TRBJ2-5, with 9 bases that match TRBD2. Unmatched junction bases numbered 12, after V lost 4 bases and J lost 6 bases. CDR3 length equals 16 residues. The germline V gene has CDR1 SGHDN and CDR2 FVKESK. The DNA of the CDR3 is TGTGCCAGCAGCCCCAAGCTGGGCGGGAGGGCCCAGACCCAGTACTTC. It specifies CASSPKLGGRAQTQYF.

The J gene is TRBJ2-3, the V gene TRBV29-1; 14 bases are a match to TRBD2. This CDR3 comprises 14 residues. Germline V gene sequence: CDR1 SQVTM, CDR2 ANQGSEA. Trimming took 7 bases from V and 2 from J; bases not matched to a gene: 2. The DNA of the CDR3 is TGCAGCGGGGGACTAGCGGGAGACACAGATACGCAGTATTTT. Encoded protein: CSGGLAGDTDTQYF.

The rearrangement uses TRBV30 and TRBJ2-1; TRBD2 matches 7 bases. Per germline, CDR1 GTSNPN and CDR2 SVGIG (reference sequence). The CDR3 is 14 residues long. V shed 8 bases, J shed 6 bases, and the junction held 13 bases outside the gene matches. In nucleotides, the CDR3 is TGTGCCGGGGACGGGGGGAATGGAGGCAATGAGCAGTTCTTC. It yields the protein CAGDGGNGGNEQFF.

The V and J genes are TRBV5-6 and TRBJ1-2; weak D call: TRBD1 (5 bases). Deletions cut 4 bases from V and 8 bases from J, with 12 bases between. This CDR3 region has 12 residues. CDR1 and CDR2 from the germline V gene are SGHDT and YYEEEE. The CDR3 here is CASSERGWGYTF. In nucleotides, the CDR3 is TGTGCCAGCAGCGAAAGGGGATGGGGCTACACCTTC.

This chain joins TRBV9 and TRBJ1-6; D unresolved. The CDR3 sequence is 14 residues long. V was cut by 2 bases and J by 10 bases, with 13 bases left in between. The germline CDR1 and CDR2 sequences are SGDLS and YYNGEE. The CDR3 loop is CASSVDYSESPLHF. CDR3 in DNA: TGTGCCAGCAGCGTGGACTATAGCGAATCACCCCTCCACTTT.

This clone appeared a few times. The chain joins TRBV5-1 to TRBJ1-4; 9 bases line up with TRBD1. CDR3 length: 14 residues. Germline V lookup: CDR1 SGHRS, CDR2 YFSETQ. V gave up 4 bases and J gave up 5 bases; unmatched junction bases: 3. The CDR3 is CASSIGTGNEKLFF. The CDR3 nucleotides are TGCGCCAGCAGCATAGGGACAGGGAATGAAAAACTGTTTTTT.